The next 31 T cell receptor beta chains were all read from a single sample in a study of Ad26.COV2.S vaccination and SARS-CoV-2 variants. Clones were sequenced by immunoSEQ multiplex PCR, and TCRdb holds only the in-frame ones, with some missing. The sample has 440,000 or so clones; less than 95% are singletons. Treatment of the sample: roughly 19 received Ad26.COV2.S at low or high dose, single or two shots; a few received placebo; per-sample allocation not given. Sampling occurred on day 63 after the first vaccine or placebo injection. Sequences were derived from peripheral blood, sampled in a trial of Ad26.COV2.S vaccine versus placebo. The receptors were gathered from a person between 18 and 59 years old who received the Ad26.COV2.S COVID-19 vaccine or a placebo.

V is TRBV10-3 and J is TRBJ1-4; D is ambiguous. The germline V and J ends were trimmed by 4 bases and 8 bases, with 17 bases remaining between them. CDR1 and CDR2 (germline): ENHRY, SYGVKD. This CDR3 is built from 15 residues. Here the CDR3 DNA reads TGTGCCATCAGTGTTGGAGAAGAAGTTGGGGAAAAACTGTTTTTT. Amino acid sequence: CAISVGEEVGEKLFF.

The chain joins TRBV2 to TRBJ2-4; weak D call: TRBD2 (5 bases). CDR3 length: 16 residues. Germline loops: CDR1 SNHLY, CDR2 FYNNEI. The germline V and J ends were trimmed by 8 bases and 7 bases, with 24 bases remaining between them. The CDR3 DNA is TGTGCCAGCGGGCTGGCAATTACGGGAAATATTAACATTCAGTACTTC. Protein product: CASGLAITGNINIQYF.

The chain combines TRBV27 with TRBJ2-2; TRBD2 agrees at 10 bases. The length of the CDR3 is 16 residues. V lost 6 bases and J lost 6; bases outside the gene matches: 10. Germline V gene lookup returns CDR1 MNHEY and CDR2 SMNVEV (reference sequence). The CDR3 loop is CASSRRRTSGAGELFF. In nucleotides, the CDR3 is TGTGCCAGCAGCCGCCGGCGGACTAGCGGCGCCGGGGAGCTGTTTTTT.

The chain recombines TRBV4-2 with TRBJ2-5; 11 bases are shared with TRBD2. Germline V CDR1 and CDR2: LGHNA, YNFKEQ. CDR3 length: 19 amino acids. After removal of 0 bases from V and 1 base from J, the junction contained 10 bases not matched to a gene. The CDR3 bases are TGTGCCAGCAGCCAAGAGGGCCCCCTAGCGGGAGGCTCCCAAGAGACCCAGTACTTC. Protein product: CASSQEGPLAGGSQETQYF.

The chain employs TRBV28 and TRBJ1-2, with unresolved D. The CDR3 totals 11 residues. Germline CDR1 and CDR2: MDHEN and SYDVKM. Between the trimmed V and J ends, which lost 8 bases and 1 base, there was a span of 5 bases. The CDR3 sequence: CASGRNYGYTF. CDR3 DNA sequence: TGTGCCAGCGGACGTAACTATGGCTACACCTTC.

This clone was found a few times. This chain connects TRBV28 to TRBJ1-4, with unresolved D. The V gene lost 3 bases and the J gene lost 0 bases, with 14 bases spanning the gap. This CDR3 comprises 17 residues. CDR1 and CDR2 (germline): MDHEN, SYDVKM. The CDR3 sequence is CASSFHGFTATNEKLFF. The CDR3 nucleotides are TGTGCCAGCAGTTTTCATGGTTTTACTGCAACTAATGAAAAACTGTTTTTT.

V and J are TRBV19 and TRBJ2-7; TRBD2 matches at 11 bases. With V trimmed by 3 bases and J by 7 bases, 8 bases remained unmatched. Germline loops: CDR1 LNHDA, CDR2 SQIVND (reference sequence). The CDR3 consists of 15 residues. CDR3 nucleotide sequence: TGTGCCAGTAGTATCATAACTAGCGGGAGTGAAGAGCAGTACTTC. This gives the protein CASSIITSGSEEQYF.

The V gene is TRBV3-1 (or the pseudogene TRBV3-2), the J gene TRBJ2-3; D unresolved. Germline loops: CDR1 LGHDT, CDR2 YNNKEL (reference sequence). The CDR3 has 16 residues. V dropped 1 base and J dropped 1 base, with 12 bases sitting between them. The CDR3 sequence: CASSQGITLGTDTQYF. Written as DNA, the CDR3 is TGTGCCAGCAGCCAAGGTATTACTTTGGGCACAGATACGCAGTATTTT.

This chain uses TRBV7-9 with TRBJ2-2, with 14 bases matching TRBD2. The J segment lost 2 bases and the V segment lost 6 bases, leaving 8 bases of the junction unmatched. This CDR3 is built from 18 residues. Germline CDR1 reads SEHNR; CDR2 reads FQNEAQ (reference sequence). The CDR3 loop is CASRSGTSGRPNTGELFF. Here the CDR3 DNA reads TGTGCCAGCAGATCAGGGACTAGCGGGAGACCTAACACCGGGGAGCTGTTTTTT.

This clone has a count of ten or more. The chain is built from TRBV6-5 and TRBJ2-5; 11 nucleotides line up with TRBD1. Trimming took 9 bases from V and 4 from J; bases not matched to a gene: 10. Per germline, CDR1 MNHEY and CDR2 SVGAGI. This CDR3 region has 15 residues. The CDR3 coding sequence is TGTGCCAGTCATGGCGGGACAGGGGGTGCAGAGACCCAGTACTTC. Protein product: CASHGGTGGAETQYF.

The rearrangement links TRBV7-9 to TRBJ2-1; D might be TRBD1 (6 bases). Germline values: CDR1 SEHNR, CDR2 FQNEAQ (reference sequence). This CDR3 region has 13 residues. The V and J ends lost 4 bases and 9 bases respectively, with 13 bases between them. The CDR3: CASSSAGEGEQFF. The CDR3 DNA is TGTGCCAGCAGCTCTGCAGGGGAAGGTGAGCAGTTCTTC. Filled out from reference TRBV7-9 and TRBJ2-1, the complete variable domain reads DTGVSQNPRHKITKRGQNVTFRCDPISEHNRLYWYRQTLGQGPEFLTYFQNEAQLEKSRLLSDRFSAERPKGSFSTLEIQRTEQGDSAMYLCASSSAGEGEQFFGPGTRLTVL.

This clone occurred once. The rearrangement uses TRBV5-8 and TRBJ2-4; possible D gene TRBD2, 6 bases. This CDR3 has 15 residues. Germline CDR1 is SGHTS and CDR2 is YDEGEE. Trimming stripped 3 bases from V and 0 bases from J, with 10 bases between. As DNA, the CDR3 is TGTGCCAGCAGCTCGGGACTTGTAGCCAAAAACATTCAGTACTTC. This codes for CASSSGLVAKNIQYF. Drawing the rest from reference TRBV5-8 and TRBJ2-4, the complete variable domain is EAGVTQSPTHLIKTRGQQATLRCSPISGHTSVYWYQQALGLGLQFLLWYDEGEERNRGNFPPRFSGRQFPNYSSELNVNALELEDSALYLCASSSGLVAKNIQYFGAGTRLSVL.

The chain uses TRBV4-3 and TRBJ2-3; no clear D gene. Germline V CDR1 and CDR2: LGHNA, YSLEER. V dropped 1 base and J dropped 4 bases, with 6 bases sitting between them. CDR3 length equals 13 residues. The CDR3 DNA reads TGCGCCAGCAGCCAAGTTAGCCCAGATACGCAGTATTTT. Its translation is CASSQVSPDTQYF.

V gene TRBV7-2 combines with J gene TRBJ1-2, with a possible D match to TRBD1 (5 bases). The CDR3 consists of 15 residues. Deletions cut 3 bases from V and 3 bases from J, with 14 bases between. The germline V gene has CDR1 SGHTA and CDR2 FQGNSA. The CDR3 sequence is CASSFFPGKDYGYTF. In DNA, the CDR3 is TGTGCCAGCAGCTTCTTTCCAGGGAAAGACTATGGCTACACCTTC.

V usage is TRBV28 and J usage is TRBJ2-7; 11 bases are shared with TRBD1. V trimming: 6 bases; J trimming: 6 bases; junction bases outside the gene matches: 1. The germline gives CDR1 MDHEN, CDR2 SYDVKM. The CDR3 covers 12 residues. CDR3 in amino acids: CASRDRGREQYF. Here the CDR3 DNA reads TGTGCCAGCAGGGACAGGGGGCGCGAGCAGTACTTC.

V usage is TRBV10-3 and J usage is TRBJ2-7; 11 bases fit TRBD2. Looked up from germline, CDR1 is ENHRY and CDR2 is SYGVKD. The CDR3 length is 14 residues. Trimming removed 5 bases from V and 4 bases from J; junction bases left unmatched: 4. The CDR3 DNA is TGTGCCATCAGTCCCGGACTAGCGGGTTACGAGCAGTACTTC. This gives the protein CAISPGLAGYEQYF.

This chain uses TRBV5-1 with TRBJ2-1, with 7 bases that match TRBD2. Germline V gene data show CDR1 as SGHRS and CDR2 as YFSETQ. This CDR3 has 14 amino acids. V trimming: 4 bases; J trimming: 2 bases; junction bases outside the gene matches: 3. The CDR3 DNA reads as TGCGCCAGCAGCATGACTAGCCCCTACAATGAGCAGTTCTTC. Translated: CASSMTSPYNEQFF.

The rearrangement uses TRBV5-6 and TRBJ2-2; TRBD2 is a possible D gene (6 bases). From germline, CDR1 is SGHDT and CDR2 YYEEEE. This CDR3 is 14 amino acids long. Trimming shortened V by 4 bases and J by 6 bases, and 13 bases separated the two germline ends. CDR3 DNA sequence: TGTGCCAGCAGCGGGGGGAAGCGAGCCGGGGAGCTGTTTTTT. This translates into CASSGGKRAGELFF.

V and J are TRBV7-9 and TRBJ2-5, with D possibly matching TRBD2 (6 bases). Trimming removed 2 bases from V and 0 bases from J, with 13 bases in between. The germline CDR1 and CDR2 sequences are SEHNR and FQNEAQ (reference sequence). The CDR3 length is 16 residues. CDR3 sequence (DNA): TGTGCCAGCAGCTTACTCGGGAGTGGTTACCAAGAGACCCAGTACTTC. It is translated as CASSLLGSGYQETQYF.

V is TRBV5-6 and J is TRBJ2-7; TRBD2 agrees at 11 bases. V shed 4 bases, J shed 5 bases, and the junction held 14 bases outside the gene matches. The CDR3 length is 17 residues. Looked up from germline, CDR1 is SGHDT and CDR2 is YYEEEE. CDR3 in DNA: TGTGCCAGCAGCCTAATGACTAGCGGGACTTTCGAGGACGAGCAGTACTTC. Its translation: CASSLMTSGTFEDEQYF.

The chain links TRBV9 to TRBJ2-7; TRBD2 matches 12 bases. Germline CDR1 reads SGDLS; CDR2 reads YYNGEE. The CDR3 spans 17 residues. The trim removed 0 bases at V and 6 bases at J, leaving 10 bases unmatched. In nucleotides, the CDR3 is TGTGCCAGCAGCGTAGCTTTAGCTAGCGGGAGGGACGGCGAGCAGTACTTC. It yields the protein CASSVALASGRDGEQYF.

The count of this clone is one. CDR3 coding DNA: TGTGCCAGCTCACGAACCCGGGACGTTAACACTGAAGCTTTCTTT. As protein: CASSRTRDVNTEAFF. The chain couples TRBV18 to TRBJ1-1, with a tentative D call TRBD1 (5 bases). The length of the CDR3 is 15 residues. Germline values: CDR1 KGHSH, CDR2 LQKENI. V was pared by 4 bases and J by 2 bases, with 14 bases between.

The genes are TRBV5-4 and TRBJ2-1, with D perhaps matching TRBD2 (6 bases). Germline V lookup: CDR1 SGHNT, CDR2 YYREEE (reference sequence). The CDR3 totals 15 residues. V lost 8 bases, J lost 2 bases, and 17 bases lay in between. CDR3 in amino acids: CASRAAAGPYNEQFF. The CDR3 DNA sequence: TGTGCCAGTCGGGCAGCGGCGGGACCCTACAATGAGCAGTTCTTC. Full variable domain (missing parts from reference TRBV5-4 and TRBJ2-1): ETGVTQSPTHLIKTRGQQVTLRCSSQSGHNTVSWYQQALGQGPQFIFQYYREEENGRGNFPPRFSGLQFPNYSSELNVNALELDDSALYLCASRAAAGPYNEQFFGPGTRLTVL.

The genes are TRBV23-1 and TRBJ2-7; 8 nucleotides agree with TRBD2. TRBV23-1 falls under the ORF class, with uncertain function. The CDR3 runs 15 residues. V dropped 0 bases and J dropped 0; count of bases not matched to a gene: 1. CDR3 in amino acids: CASSQSAGASYEQYF. The DNA of the CDR3 is TGCGCCAGCAGTCAATCAGCGGGAGCCTCCTACGAGCAGTACTTC.

The chain uses TRBV2 and TRBJ1-5, with D possibly being TRBD1 (5 bases). Germline V gene lookup returns CDR1 SNHLY and CDR2 FYNNEI. Trimming removed 4 bases at V and 5 bases at J, with 9 bases between. This CDR3 is 13 amino acids long. The CDR3 spells CASSGAGYQPQHF. DNA of the CDR3: TGTGCCAGCAGTGGGGCAGGGTATCAGCCCCAGCATTTT. The full variable domain, its missing parts supplied by reference TRBV2 and TRBJ1-5, is EPEVTQTPSHQVTQMGQEVILRCVPISNHLYFYWYRQILGQKVEFLVSFYNNEISEKSEIFDDQFSVERPDGSNFTLKIRSTKLEDSAMYFCASSGAGYQPQHFGDGTRLSIL.

This clone has a single count. This chain connects TRBV11-2 to TRBJ1-1; D is uncertain. The CDR3 sequence is 14 residues long. Germline CDR1 SGHAT, CDR2 FQNNGV. Trimming shortened V by 5 bases and J by 3 bases, and 13 bases separated the two germline ends. The CDR3 sequence: CASSRGVLDTEAFF. The DNA for the CDR3 is TGTGCCAGCAGCAGAGGTGTTTTGGACACTGAAGCTTTCTTT. The whole variable domain, filled in from reference TRBV11-2 and TRBJ1-1, reads EAGVAQSPRYKIIEKRQSVAFWCNPISGHATLYWYQQILGQGPKLLIQFQNNGVVDDSQLPKDRFSAERLKGVDSTLKIQPAKLEDSAVYLCASSRGVLDTEAFFGQGTRLTVV.

The DNA of the CDR3 is TGTGCCAGCAGAAGACTCCGGGACGTTTCTCCCTACGAGCAGTACTTC. Its protein product is CASRRLRDVSPYEQYF. This rearrangement joins TRBV11-2 to TRBJ2-7; D may match TRBD1 or TRBD2 (5 bases each). Per the germline V gene, CDR1 is SGHAT and CDR2 is FQNNGV. V was shortened by 6 bases and J by 2 bases, with 20 bases between the two germline ends. The CDR3 has 16 residues.

The genes are TRBV7-2 and TRBJ2-1; D is perhaps TRBD1 (5 bases). The CDR3 consists of 15 residues. Looked up from germline, CDR1 is SGHTA and CDR2 is FQGNSA. With 1 base removed from V and 4 bases from J, the gap between germline ends came to 11 bases. As DNA, the CDR3 is TGTGCCAGCAGCTTAGGGCAGGGTGGGTACAATGAGCAGTTCTTC. Protein product: CASSLGQGGYNEQFF.

This clone was seen a handful of times. This chain's CDR3 is CASSEPRDTSYNEQFF. In DNA form, the CDR3 reads TGTGCCAGCAGTGAGCCTCGGGACACCTCCTACAATGAGCAGTTCTTC. The genes are TRBV25-1 and TRBJ2-1; the D gene is possibly TRBD1 (6 bases). This CDR3 has 16 amino acids. V lost 3 bases, J lost 0 bases, and 12 bases lay in between. Germline lookup yields CDR1 MGHDK and CDR2 SYGVNS.

The rearrangement links TRBV11-2 to TRBJ1-4; unclear D gene. CDR1 and CDR2 from the germline V gene are SGHAT and FQNNGV. The CDR3 has 15 residues. Trimming removed 2 bases from V and 5 bases from J, with 12 bases in between. The CDR3 sequence is CASSLPRTGNEKLFF. The DNA for the CDR3 is TGTGCCAGCAGCTTACCACGGACCGGGAATGAAAAACTGTTTTTT.

The V and J genes are TRBV9 and TRBJ2-1; 8 bases agree with TRBD1. Trimming cost V 3 bases and J 5 bases; bases outside gene matches: 4. The germline V gene encodes CDR1 SGDLS and CDR2 YYNGEE. The CDR3 consists of 14 residues. The CDR3 is CASSEQGENNEQFF. The CDR3 DNA reads TGTGCCAGCAGCGAACAGGGGGAAAACAATGAGCAGTTCTTC.